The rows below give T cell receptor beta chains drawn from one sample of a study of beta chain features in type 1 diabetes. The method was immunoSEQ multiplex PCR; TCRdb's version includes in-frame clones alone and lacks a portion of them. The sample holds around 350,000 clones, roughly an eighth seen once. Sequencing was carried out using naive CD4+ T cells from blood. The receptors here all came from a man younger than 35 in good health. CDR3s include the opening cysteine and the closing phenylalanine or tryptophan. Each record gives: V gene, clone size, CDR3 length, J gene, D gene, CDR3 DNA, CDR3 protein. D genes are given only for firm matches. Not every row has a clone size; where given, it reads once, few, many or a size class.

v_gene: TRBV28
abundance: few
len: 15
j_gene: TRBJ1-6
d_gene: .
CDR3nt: .
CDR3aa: CASSSSGSYNSPLHF

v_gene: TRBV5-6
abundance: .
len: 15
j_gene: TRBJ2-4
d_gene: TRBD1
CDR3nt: TGTGCCAGCAGCTTGGGAGGAGGACAGGGAAACATTCAGTACTTC
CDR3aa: CASSLGGGQGNIQYF

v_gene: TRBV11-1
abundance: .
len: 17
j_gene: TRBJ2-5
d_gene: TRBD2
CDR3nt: TGTGCCAGCAGCCGAAGCGGGACTAGAGCGGGCCAAGAGACCCAGTACTTC
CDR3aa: CASSRSGTRAGQETQYF

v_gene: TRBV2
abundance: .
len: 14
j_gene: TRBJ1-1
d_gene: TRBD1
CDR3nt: TGTGCCAGCAGTTTACAGGGGATGAACACTGAAGCTTTCTTT
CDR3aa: CASSLQGMNTEAFF

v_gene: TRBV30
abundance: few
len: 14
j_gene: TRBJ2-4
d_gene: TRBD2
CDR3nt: TGTGCCTGGAGTGTAGCGGGACCCGGGGACATTCAGTACTTC
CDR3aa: CAWSVAGPGDIQYF

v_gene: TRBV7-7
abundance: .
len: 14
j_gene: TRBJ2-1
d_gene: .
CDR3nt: TGTGCCAGCAGCTTACTTCTCCCCCCCGATGAGCAGTTCTTC
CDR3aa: CASSLLLPPDEQFF

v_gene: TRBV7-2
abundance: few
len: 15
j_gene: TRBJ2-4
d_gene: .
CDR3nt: TGTGCCAGCAGCTTAGCGGCGGGTTTCGGAAACATTCAGTACTTC
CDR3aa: CASSLAAGFGNIQYF

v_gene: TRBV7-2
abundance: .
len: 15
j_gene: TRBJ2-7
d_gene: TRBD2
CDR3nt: TGTGCCAGCAGCTTAGAAGCTCTAGCGGTCTACGAGCAGTACTTC
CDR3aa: CASSLEALAVYEQYF

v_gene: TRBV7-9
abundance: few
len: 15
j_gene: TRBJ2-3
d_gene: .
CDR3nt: TGTGCCAGCAGCTCTGACAGGTCTAGCACAGATACGCAGTATTTT
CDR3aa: CASSSDRSSTDTQYF

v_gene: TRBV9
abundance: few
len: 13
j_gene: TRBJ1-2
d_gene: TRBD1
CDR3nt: TGTGCCAGCAACTTCGGACAGGGTCATGGCTACACCTTC
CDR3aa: CASNFGQGHGYTF

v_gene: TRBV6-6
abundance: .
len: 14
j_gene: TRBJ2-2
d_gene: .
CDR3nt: TGTGCCAGCAGTTACGACAGGACCACCGGGGAGCTGTTTTTT
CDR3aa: CASSYDRTTGELFF

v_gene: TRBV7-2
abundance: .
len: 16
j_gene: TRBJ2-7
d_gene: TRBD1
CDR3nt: TGTGCCAGCAGCCGCAGTACCCCGGACAGGGGTGACGAGCAGTACTTC
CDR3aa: CASSRSTPDRGDEQYF

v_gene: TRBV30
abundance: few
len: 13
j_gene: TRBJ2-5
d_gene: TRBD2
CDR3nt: TGTGCCTGGACTCTACTAGCGGGGGAGACCCAGTACTTC
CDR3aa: CAWTLLAGETQYF

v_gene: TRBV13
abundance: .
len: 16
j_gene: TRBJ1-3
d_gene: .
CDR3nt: TGTGCCAGCAGCTTAGGCCTAGTCCGCTCTGGAAACACCATATATTTT
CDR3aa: CASSLGLVRSGNTIYF

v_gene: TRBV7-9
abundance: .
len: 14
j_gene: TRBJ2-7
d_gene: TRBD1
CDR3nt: TGTGCCAGCAGCCAAAGACAGGGGGGCTACGAGCAGTACTTC
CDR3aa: CASSQRQGGYEQYF

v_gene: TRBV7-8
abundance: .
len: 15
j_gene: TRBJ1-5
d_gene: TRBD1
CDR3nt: TGTGCCAGCAGCCAGCGGGACAGGGGCAATCAGCCCCAGCATTTT
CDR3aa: CASSQRDRGNQPQHF

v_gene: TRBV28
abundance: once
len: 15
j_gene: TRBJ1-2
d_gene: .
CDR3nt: TGTGCCAGCAGTTTACCCCCCCAATCTAACTATGGCTACACCTTC
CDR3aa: CASSLPPQSNYGYTF

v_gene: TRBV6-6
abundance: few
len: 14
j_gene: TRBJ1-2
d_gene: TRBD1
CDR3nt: TGTGCCAGCAGTTCTAGAGGGGGCAGCTATGGCTACACCTTC
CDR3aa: CASSSRGGSYGYTF

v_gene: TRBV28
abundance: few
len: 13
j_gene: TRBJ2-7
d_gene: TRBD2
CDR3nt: TGTGCCAGCGCGGGAGCCTCTTCGAGGGAGCAGTACTTC
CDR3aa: CASAGASSREQYF

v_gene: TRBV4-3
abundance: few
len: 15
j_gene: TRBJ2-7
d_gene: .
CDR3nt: TGCGCCAGCAGTCAAAGCCGGGACTGGGCCTACGAGCAGTACTTC
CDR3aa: CASSQSRDWAYEQYF

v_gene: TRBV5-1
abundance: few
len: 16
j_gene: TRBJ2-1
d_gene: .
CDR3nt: TGCGCCAGCAGCTTGGCGCCCGTTGGTACTCCCAATGAGCAGTTCTTC
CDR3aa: CASSLAPVGTPNEQFF

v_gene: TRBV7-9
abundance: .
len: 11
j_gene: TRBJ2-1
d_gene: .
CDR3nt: TGTGCCAGCAGCTTACGGAACTGGGCGTTCTTC
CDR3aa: CASSLRNWAFF

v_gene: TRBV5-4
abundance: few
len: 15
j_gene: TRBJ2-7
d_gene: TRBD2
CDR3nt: TGTGCCAGCAGTCCGCGGGGGGGTTTCTCCTACGAGCAGTACTTC
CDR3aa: CASSPRGGFSYEQYF

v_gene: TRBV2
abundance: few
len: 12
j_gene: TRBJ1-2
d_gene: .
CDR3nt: TGTGCCAGCACACCGGCTAACTATGGCTACACCTTC
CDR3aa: CASTPANYGYTF

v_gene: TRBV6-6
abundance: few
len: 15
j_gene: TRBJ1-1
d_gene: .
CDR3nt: TGTGCCAGCAGTTACGGGCCAGCCATGAACACTGAAGCTTTCTTT
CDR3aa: CASSYGPAMNTEAFF

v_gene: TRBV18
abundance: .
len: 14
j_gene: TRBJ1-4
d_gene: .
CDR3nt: TGTGCCAGCTCACCAGGGCTAACTAATGAAAAACTGTTTTTT
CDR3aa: CASSPGLTNEKLFF

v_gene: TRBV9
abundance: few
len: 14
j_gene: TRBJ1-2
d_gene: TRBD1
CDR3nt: TGTGCCAGCAGCCCACGGGACAGATCAGGCGGCTACACCTTC
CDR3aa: CASSPRDRSGGYTF

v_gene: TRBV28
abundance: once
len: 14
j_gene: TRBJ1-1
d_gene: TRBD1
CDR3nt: TGTGCCAGCAGTTCAGGACAGGGAGTGTTCGAAGCTTTCTTT
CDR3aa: CASSSGQGVFEAFF

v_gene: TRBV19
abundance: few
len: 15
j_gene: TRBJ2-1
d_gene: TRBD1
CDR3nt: TGTGCCAGTACCCTGGGACAGGGATCCTACAATGAGCAGTTCTTC
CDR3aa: CASTLGQGSYNEQFF

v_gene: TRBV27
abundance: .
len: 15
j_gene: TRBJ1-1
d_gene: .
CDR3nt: TGTGCCAGCAAACTCTCCCGTAGGGGAGGGACTGAAGCTTTCTTT
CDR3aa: CASKLSRRGGTEAFF

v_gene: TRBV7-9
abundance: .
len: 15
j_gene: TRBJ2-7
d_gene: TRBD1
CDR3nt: TGTGCCAGCAGCTGGGGGACAGGGGGAAGTCGCGAGCAGTACTTC
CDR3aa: CASSWGTGGSREQYF

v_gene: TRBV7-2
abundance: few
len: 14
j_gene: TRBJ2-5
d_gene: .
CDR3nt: TGTGCCAGCAGCTTAGGGTGGGGGCTAGAGACCCAGTACTTC
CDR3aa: CASSLGWGLETQYF

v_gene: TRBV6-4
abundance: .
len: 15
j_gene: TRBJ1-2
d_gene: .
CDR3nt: TGTGCCAGCAGCCGTACCGGGACACCTAACTATGGCTACACCTTC
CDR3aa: CASSRTGTPNYGYTF

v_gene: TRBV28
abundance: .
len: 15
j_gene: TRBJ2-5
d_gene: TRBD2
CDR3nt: TGTGCCAGCAGTTTGGCTAGCGGGCCACAAGAGACCCAGTACTTC
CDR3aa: CASSLASGPQETQYF

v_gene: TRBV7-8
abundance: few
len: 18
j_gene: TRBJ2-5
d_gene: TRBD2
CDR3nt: TGTGCCAGCAGCTTAAGGCCTCCAGCGGGAGGGGGCCAAGAGACCCAGTACTTC
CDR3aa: CASSLRPPAGGGQETQYF

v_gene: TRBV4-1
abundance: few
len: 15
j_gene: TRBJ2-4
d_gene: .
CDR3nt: TGCGCCAGCAGCCTGACGGGGTTAGCCAAAAACATTCAGTACTTC
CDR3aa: CASSLTGLAKNIQYF

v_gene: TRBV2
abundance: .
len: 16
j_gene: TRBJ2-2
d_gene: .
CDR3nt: TGTGCCAGCAGTGTACTCGGGACAAGGAGCACCGGGGAGCTGTTTTTT
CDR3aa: CASSVLGTRSTGELFF

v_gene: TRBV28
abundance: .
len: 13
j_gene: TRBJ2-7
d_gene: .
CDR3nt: TGTGCCATCTCGGGTCAAGGAGGCTACGAGCAGTACTTC
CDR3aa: CAISGQGGYEQYF

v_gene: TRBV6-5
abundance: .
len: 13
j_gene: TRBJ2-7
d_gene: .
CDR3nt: TGTGCCAGCAGTTACACGAGCTCCTACGAGCAGTACTTC
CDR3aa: CASSYTSSYEQYF

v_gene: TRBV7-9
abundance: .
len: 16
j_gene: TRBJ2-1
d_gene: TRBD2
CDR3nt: TGTGCCAGCAGCTTAGGGGGTTTCGCGGGGGAAAATGAGCAGTTCTTC
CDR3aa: CASSLGGFAGENEQFF

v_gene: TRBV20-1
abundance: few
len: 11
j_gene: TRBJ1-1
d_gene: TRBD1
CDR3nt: TGCAGTGCTATAGGGACAGGGACAGCTTTCTTT
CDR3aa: CSAIGTGTAFF